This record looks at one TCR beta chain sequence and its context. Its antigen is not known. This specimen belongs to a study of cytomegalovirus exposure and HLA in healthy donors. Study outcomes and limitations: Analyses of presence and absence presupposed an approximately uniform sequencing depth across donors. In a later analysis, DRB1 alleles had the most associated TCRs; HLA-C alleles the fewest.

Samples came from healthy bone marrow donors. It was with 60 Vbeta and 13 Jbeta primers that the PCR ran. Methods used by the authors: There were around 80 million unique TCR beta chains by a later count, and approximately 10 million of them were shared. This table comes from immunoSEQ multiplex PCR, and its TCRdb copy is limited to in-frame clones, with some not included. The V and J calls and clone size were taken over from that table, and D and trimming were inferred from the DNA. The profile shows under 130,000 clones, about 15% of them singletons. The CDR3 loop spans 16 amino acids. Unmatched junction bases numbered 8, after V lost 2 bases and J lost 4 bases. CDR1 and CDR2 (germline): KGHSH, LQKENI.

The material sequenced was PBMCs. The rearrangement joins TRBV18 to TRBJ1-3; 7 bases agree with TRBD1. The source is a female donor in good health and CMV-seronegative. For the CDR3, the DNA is TGTGCCAGCTCACCATGGCAGAGGGGGCCCGGAAACACCATATATTTT. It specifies CASSPWQRGPGNTIYF.